In its sample, the clone carrying this TCR beta chain was seen a few times. This specimen comes from a study of blood T cell repertoires in COVID-19. The V gene's germline CDR1 is LGHNA and CDR2 YNFKEQ. V was clipped by 0 bases and J by 7 bases, with 10 bases between them. This CDR3 contains 14 residues. The assay was immunoSEQ multiplex PCR, and TCRdb's table has in-frame clones only and misses some. The table has 50,000 to 65,000 clones, 76% seen once. Sequenced material: peripheral blood. The receptor comes from a woman aged 45-65 years with active or convalescent COVID-19. The chain recombines TRBV4-2 with TRBJ2-1; unclear D gene. This CDR3 is CASSQEGSINEQFF. The CDR3 nucleotides read TGTGCCAGCAGCCAAGAGGGCAGCATAAATGAGCAGTTCTTC.